This T cell receptor (beta chain) comes out of a study of identifying expanded T cells in peripheral blood. Sequenced by immunoSEQ multiplex PCR; TCRdb stores in-frame clones only, minus some. The table has 80,000 to 90,000 clones, about nine tenths seen once. Looked up from germline, CDR1 is KGHSH and CDR2 is LQKENI. This CDR3 has 16 amino acids. V lost 1 base to trimming and J lost 0 bases, with 9 bases between them. Source material: blood. The receptor's source is a person aged 18-69 years in good health. The J gene is TRBJ2-2, the V gene TRBV18, with no clear D. The CDR3 nucleotides read TGTGCCAGCTCACCACTGGTGGCGCCGAACACCGGGGAGCTGTTTTTT. The encoded protein is CASSPLVAPNTGELFF.